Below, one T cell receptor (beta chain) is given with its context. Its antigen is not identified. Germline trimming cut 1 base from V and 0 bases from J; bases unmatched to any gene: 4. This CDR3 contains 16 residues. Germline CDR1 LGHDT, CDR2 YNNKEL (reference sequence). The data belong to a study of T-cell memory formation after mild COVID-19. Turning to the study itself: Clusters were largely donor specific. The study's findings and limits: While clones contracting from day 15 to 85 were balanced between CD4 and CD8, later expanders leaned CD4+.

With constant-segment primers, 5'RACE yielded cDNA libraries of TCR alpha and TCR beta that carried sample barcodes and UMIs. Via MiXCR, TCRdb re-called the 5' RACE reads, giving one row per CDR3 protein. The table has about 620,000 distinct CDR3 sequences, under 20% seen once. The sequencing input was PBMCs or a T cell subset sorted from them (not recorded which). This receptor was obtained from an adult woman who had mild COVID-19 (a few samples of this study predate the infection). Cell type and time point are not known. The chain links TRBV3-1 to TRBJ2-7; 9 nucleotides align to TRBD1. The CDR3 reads CASSQVTGQGSYEQYF. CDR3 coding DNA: TGTGCCAGCAGCCAAGTAACGGGACAGGGCTCCTACGAGCAGTACTTC.